The 26 T cell receptor beta chains presented below share a single source sample, sequenced in a study of OX40 agonist ivuxolimab in advanced cancers. The table came from immunoSEQ multiplex PCR; TCRdb's copy has only in-frame clones and leaves some out. The data show 72,000 or so clones, 87% seen once. Sequencing was performed on CD4+ or CD8+ T cells sorted from blood, taken in a trial of the OX40 agonist ivuxolimab. The origin of the receptors is an adult with an advanced solid tumor such as melanoma, head and neck, liver or kidney cancer.

The rearrangement joins TRBV7-9 to TRBJ2-2; possibly TRBD1 or TRBD2 for D (5 bases each). The length of the CDR3 is 14 residues. Germline V gene sequence: CDR1 SEHNR, CDR2 FQNEAQ (reference sequence). V was shortened by 4 bases and J by 4 bases, with 10 bases between the two germline ends. The CDR3 DNA reads as TGTGCCAGCAGCTCCTGGGACGGCACCGGGGAGCTGTTTTTT. Translating it yields CASSSWDGTGELFF.

The V and J genes are TRBV9 and TRBJ2-5, with TRBD2 matching 9 bases. The CDR3 loop spans 19 amino acids. The V and J ends lost 0 bases and 2 bases, in that order; junction bases with no gene match: 14. The germline V gene encodes CDR1 SGDLS and CDR2 YYNGEE. The CDR3 nucleotides read TGTGCCAGCAGCGTAGCGCCAGCGGGGGGCTCGCAGGGGCAAGAGACCCAGTACTTC. Its translation: CASSVAPAGGSQGQETQYF.

The gene calls are TRBV10-3 and TRBJ2-7; a possible D gene is TRBD1 (5 bases). The germline V and J ends were trimmed by 4 bases and 2 bases, with 12 bases remaining between them. This CDR3 spans 14 amino acids. Germline CDR1 is ENHRY and CDR2 is SYGVKD. The CDR3 sequence is CAISGQTITYEQYF. The CDR3 DNA reads as TGTGCCATCAGTGGACAGACAATCACCTACGAGCAGTACTTC.

The chain couples TRBV10-3 to TRBJ1-3, with TRBD1 identical over 8 bases. This CDR3 region has 15 residues. The V gene's germline CDR1 is ENHRY and CDR2 SYGVKD. The ends lost 8 bases at V and 0 bases at J; junction bases unmatched: 6. The CDR3 sequence: CAIGGQDPSGNTIYF. In nucleotides, the CDR3 is TGTGCCATCGGGGGACAGGATCCCTCTGGAAACACCATATATTTT.

This sequence joins TRBV28 and TRBJ1-2; maybe TRBD1 (6 bases). In germline, CDR1 is MDHEN, CDR2 SYDVKM. CDR3 length: 14 residues. Trimming took 3 bases from V and 7 from J, leaving 15 bases between them. CDR3 nucleotides: TGTGCCAGCAGTTTGGCAGGGGCATCGGGTGGCTACACCTTC. Protein product: CASSLAGASGGYTF.

This chain links TRBV2 with TRBJ1-2; 7 positions agree with TRBD1. CDR3 length: 14 residues. The germline gives CDR1 SNHLY, CDR2 FYNNEI. The V gene end was trimmed by 5 bases and the J gene end by 4 bases; junction bases not matched to a gene: 7. The CDR3 sequence is CASSSQGGAYGYTF. The DNA for the CDR3 is TGTGCCAGCAGTTCCCAGGGGGGTGCCTATGGCTACACCTTC.

CDR3 nucleotides: TGTGCCAGCAGGACCCGCGGGGGGGTTAACACTGAAGCTTTCTTT. Translated: CASRTRGGVNTEAFF. The chain couples TRBV2 to TRBJ1-1, with D possibly matching TRBD1 (5 bases). The germline gives CDR1 SNHLY, CDR2 FYNNEI. The CDR3 has 15 residues. Trimming pared 6 bases from V and 2 bases from J, leaving 16 bases between.

V usage is TRBV2 and J usage is TRBJ1-1, with D tentatively TRBD1 (5 bases). V lost 8 bases, J lost 0 bases, and 13 bases lay in between. The CDR3 consists of 14 residues. CDR1 SNHLY and CDR2 FYNNEI come from the germline V gene. The CDR3 bases are TGTGCCAGCGGCATCAGGGCGCTGAACACTGAAGCTTTCTTT. Protein: CASGIRALNTEAFF. The whole variable domain, filled in from reference TRBV2 and TRBJ1-1, reads EPEVTQTPSHQVTQMGQEVILRCVPISNHLYFYWYRQILGQKVEFLVSFYNNEISEKSEIFDDQFSVERPDGSNFTLKIRSTKLEDSAMYFCASGIRALNTEAFFGQGTRLTVV.

The rearrangement joins TRBV6-5 to TRBJ1-2; no firm D call. Germline CDR1 MNHEY, CDR2 SVGAGI. The CDR3 sequence is 13 residues long. The V and J ends lost 5 bases and 8 bases respectively, with 15 bases between them. The chain's CDR3 is CASSPVRVGGYTF. Here the CDR3 DNA reads TGTGCCAGCAGTCCAGTGAGGGTCGGGGGCTACACCTTC.

The chain has TRBV7-2 and TRBJ1-2; 8 nucleotides line up with TRBD1. The V gene's germline CDR1 is SGHTA and CDR2 FQGNSA. The CDR3 extends over 13 amino acids. The V segment lost 2 bases and the J segment 8 bases; nucleotides outside the gene matches: 4. The CDR3 sequence: CASSLLDRAGYTF. The CDR3 DNA sequence: TGTGCCAGCAGCTTACTGGACAGGGCGGGCTACACCTTC.

CDR3 region: CASSEATGDQPQHF. The CDR3 DNA is TGTGCCAGCAGTGAAGCCACAGGGGACCAGCCCCAGCATTTT. The chain is built from TRBV2 and TRBJ1-5; the match to TRBD1 covers 7 bases. The CDR3 extends over 14 amino acids. Germline loops: CDR1 SNHLY, CDR2 FYNNEI. Trimming at V came to 0 bases and at J to 7 bases, leaving 3 bases not matched to a gene.

The J gene is TRBJ1-5, the V gene TRBV5-1; perhaps TRBD1 as D (5 bases). The CDR3 contains 15 residues. Germline CDR1 reads SGHRS; CDR2 reads YFSETQ. Trimming removed 3 bases from V and 0 bases from J, with 10 bases in between. The CDR3 sequence is CASSWDGDSNQPQHF. For the CDR3, the DNA is TGCGCCAGCAGCTGGGACGGAGATAGCAATCAGCCCCAGCATTTT. Complete variable domain (other parts from reference TRBV5-1 and TRBJ1-5): KAGVTQTPRYLIKTRGQQVTLSCSPISGHRSVSWYQQTPGQGLQFLFEYFSETQRNKGNFPGRFSGRQFSNSRSEMNVSTLELGDSALYLCASSWDGDSNQPQHFGDGTRLSIL.

The CDR3 bases are TGTGCCAGCAGTGAACGGCCCGAGGTTGGCAATGAGCAGTTCTTC. Translating it yields CASSERPEVGNEQFF. The chain joins TRBV6-1 to TRBJ2-1; D call uncertain. The CDR3 sequence is 15 residues long. Germline assignment: CDR1 MNHNS and CDR2 SASEGT. V shed 2 bases and J shed 6 bases, with 14 bases lying between them.

This CDR3 is CSAQTDRNTEAFF. DNA for the CDR3: TGCAGCGCTCAGACAGATAGGAACACTGAAGCTTTCTTT. The chain uses TRBV29-1 and TRBJ1-1, with TRBD1 as a possible D gene (5 bases). CDR1 is SQVTM, CDR2 ANQGSEA, per germline. The V gene lost 7 bases and the J gene lost 1 base, with 13 bases spanning the gap. This CDR3 spans 13 amino acids.

The V gene is TRBV19, the J gene TRBJ2-2, with 9 bases that match TRBD1. The CDR3 has 16 residues. V was clipped by 6 bases and J by 5 bases; unmatched bases: 10. CDR1 and CDR2 (germline): LNHDA, SQIVND (reference sequence). The CDR3 region has the DNA TGTGCCAGTAGAAATCCCCGGGACAGGGCTACCGGGGAGCTGTTTTTT. It yields the protein CASRNPRDRATGELFF.

V gene TRBV30 combines with J gene TRBJ1-6, with D perhaps TRBD1 (6 bases). V dropped 3 bases and J dropped 3 bases, with 9 bases sitting between them. The CDR3 runs to 14 residues. Per the germline V gene, CDR1 is GTSNPN and CDR2 is SVGIG (reference sequence). The CDR3 DNA reads TGTGCCTGGAGCCGGACAGACTATAATTCACCCCTCCACTTT. It yields the protein CAWSRTDYNSPLHF.

This clone was seen only once. The chain is built from TRBV6-6 and TRBJ1-2; maybe TRBD1 (6 bases). The CDR3 extends over 15 amino acids. Germline lookup yields CDR1 MNHNY and CDR2 SVGAGI (reference sequence). Trimming removed 0 bases from V and 4 bases from J, with 12 bases in between. The CDR3 DNA reads TGTGCCAGCAGTTACTCAGGGCAGGGGAGCTATGGCTACACCTTC. The encoded protein is CASSYSGQGSYGYTF.

This chain uses TRBV5-4 with TRBJ1-2, with TRBD1 matching over 7 bases. The germline V gene encodes CDR1 SGHNT and CDR2 YYREEE (reference sequence). The CDR3 is made up of 13 amino acids. V lost 4 bases, J lost 7 bases, and 7 bases stayed unmatched. Here the CDR3 DNA reads TGTGCCAGCAGCCGCGACAGGGATGGTGGCTACACCTTC. Translating it yields CASSRDRDGGYTF.

V usage is TRBV19 and J usage is TRBJ1-5; 8 nucleotides match TRBD1. The germline V gene encodes CDR1 LNHDA and CDR2 SQIVND (reference sequence). Unmatched junction bases numbered 7, after V lost 5 bases and J lost 4 bases. CDR3 size: 15 residues. In DNA, the CDR3 is TGTGCCAGTAGTTCGGACAGGGCCTTTAATCAGCCCCAGCATTTT. Its protein is CASSSDRAFNQPQHF. Complete variable domain (other parts from reference TRBV19 and TRBJ1-5): DGGITQSPKYLFRKEGQNVTLSCEQNLNHDAMYWYRQDPGQGLRLIYYSQIVNDFQKGDIAEGYSVSREKKESFPLTVTSAQKNPTAFYLCASSSDRAFNQPQHFGDGTRLSIL.

The J gene is TRBJ1-3, the V gene TRBV5-1, with TRBD1 as a possible D gene (5 bases). Trimming left V 2 bases short and J 6 bases short, with 15 bases between. The germline gives CDR1 SGHRS, CDR2 YFSETQ. CDR3 length equals 15 residues. Here the CDR3 reads CASSFGSGMLNTIYF. CDR3 nucleotides: TGCGCCAGCAGCTTCGGTTCAGGGATGCTAAACACCATATATTTT. The complete variable domain, with remaining parts taken from reference TRBV5-1 and TRBJ1-3, reads KAGVTQTPRYLIKTRGQQVTLSCSPISGHRSVSWYQQTPGQGLQFLFEYFSETQRNKGNFPGRFSGRQFSNSRSEMNVSTLELGDSALYLCASSFGSGMLNTIYFGEGSWLTVV.

The gene calls are TRBV18 and TRBJ2-7; 8 nucleotides align to TRBD2. The CDR3 loop spans 13 amino acids. Trimming removed 3 bases from V and 6 bases from J; junction bases left unmatched: 4. Germline V gives CDR1 KGHSH, CDR2 LQKENI. The chain's CDR3 is CASSPQRESEQYF. The CDR3 DNA is TGTGCCAGCTCACCTCAGCGGGAGAGCGAGCAGTACTTC.

J is TRBJ2-5 and V is TRBV18; 8 bases map to TRBD1. Germline loops: CDR1 KGHSH, CDR2 LQKENI. The CDR3 sequence is 14 residues long. V shed 3 bases, J shed 5 bases, and the junction held 5 bases outside the gene matches. CDR3 region: CASSPAGGRETQYF. CDR3 nucleotides: TGTGCCAGCTCACCGGCAGGGGGCAGGGAGACCCAGTACTTC. Full variable domain (outside the CDR3, taken from reference TRBV18 and TRBJ2-5): NAGVMQNPRHLVRRRGQEARLRCSPMKGHSHVYWYRQLPEEGLKFMVYLQKENIIDESGMPKERFSAEFPKEGPSILRIQQVVRGDSAAYFCASSPAGGRETQYFGPGTRLLVL.

V gene TRBV28 combines with J gene TRBJ1-2, with TRBD1 matching 8 bases. Germline-derived CDR1 and CDR2 are MDHEN and SYDVKM. The CDR3 is 17 residues long. Germline trimming cut 3 bases from V and 5 bases from J; bases unmatched to any gene: 14. CDR3 nucleotide sequence: TGTGCCAGCAGTTTTGGACAGGGAAGTATCCGGCGTTATGGCTACACCTTC. Amino acids: CASSFGQGSIRRYGYTF.

This chain uses TRBV2 with TRBJ2-3, with D hard to call. The CDR3 runs 12 residues. Germline V gives CDR1 SNHLY, CDR2 FYNNEI. Trimming removed 4 bases from V and 9 bases from J, with 11 bases in between. The CDR3 DNA sequence: TGTGCCAGCAGTGTTCGGTTCGGAACGCAGTATTTT. Amino acid sequence: CASSVRFGTQYF.

The chain links TRBV19 to TRBJ1-5; 7 bases are a match to TRBD1. The CDR3 sequence is 14 residues long. In germline, CDR1 is LNHDA, CDR2 SQIVND (reference sequence). With 6 bases clipped from V and 7 bases from J, the junction kept 9 bases outside the gene matches. The CDR3 region is CASRGGGAGQPQHF. CDR3 sequence (DNA): TGTGCCAGTAGAGGAGGGGGCGCCGGACAGCCCCAGCATTTT.

This clone has just one count. The chain employs TRBV5-8 and TRBJ1-2; D is ambiguous. Per germline, CDR1 SGHTS and CDR2 YDEGEE. V was trimmed by 1 base and J by 0 bases, leaving 7 bases between them. CDR3 length: 14 amino acids. Here the CDR3 DNA reads TGTGCCAGCAGCTTGATGGCAGCTAACTATGGCTACACCTTC. Translating gives CASSLMAANYGYTF.